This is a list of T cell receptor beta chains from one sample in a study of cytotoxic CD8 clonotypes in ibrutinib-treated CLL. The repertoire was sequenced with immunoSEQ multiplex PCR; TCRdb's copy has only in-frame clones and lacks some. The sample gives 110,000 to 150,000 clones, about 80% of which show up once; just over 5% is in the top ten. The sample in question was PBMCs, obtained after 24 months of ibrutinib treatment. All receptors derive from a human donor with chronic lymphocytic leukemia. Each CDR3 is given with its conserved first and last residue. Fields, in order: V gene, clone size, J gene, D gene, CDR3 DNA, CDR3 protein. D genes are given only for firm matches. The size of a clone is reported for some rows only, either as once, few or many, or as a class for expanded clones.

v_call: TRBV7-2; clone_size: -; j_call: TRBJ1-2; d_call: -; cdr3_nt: TGTGCCAGCAGCTTGGGGGACGGCCCGTATGGCTACACCTTC; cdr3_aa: CASSLGDGPYGYTF
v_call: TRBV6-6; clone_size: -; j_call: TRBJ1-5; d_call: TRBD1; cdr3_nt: TGTGCCAGCAGCCGAGGACAGGGGGCTGGACAGCCCCAGCATTTT; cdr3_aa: CASSRGQGAGQPQHF
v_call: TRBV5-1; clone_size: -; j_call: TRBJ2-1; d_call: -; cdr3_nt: TGCGCCAGCCAACAGGTCGGGTATGAGCAGTTCTTC; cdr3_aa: CASQQVGYEQFF
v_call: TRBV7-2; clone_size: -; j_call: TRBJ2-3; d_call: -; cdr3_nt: TGTGCCAGCAGCCCCCGGCTAGCGTGGGCAGATACGCAGTATTTT; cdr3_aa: CASSPRLAWADTQYF
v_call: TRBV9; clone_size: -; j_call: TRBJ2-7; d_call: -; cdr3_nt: TGTGCCAGCAGCGGGGATACCTACGAGCAGTACTTC; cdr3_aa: CASSGDTYEQYF
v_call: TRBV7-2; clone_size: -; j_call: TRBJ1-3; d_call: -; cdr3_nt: TGTGCCAGCAGGTTCCCCCCCGTAAACACCATATATTTT; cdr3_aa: CASRFPPVNTIYF
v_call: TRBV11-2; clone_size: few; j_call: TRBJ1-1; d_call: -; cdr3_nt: TGTGCCAGCAGCCTCGAGGGGCGGGTAGGGCCGTTCTTT; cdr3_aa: CASSLEGRVGPFF
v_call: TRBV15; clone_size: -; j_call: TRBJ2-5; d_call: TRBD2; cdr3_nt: TGTGCCACCAGCAGAGCAACTAGCGGGGGGGCCAAGACCCAGTACTTC; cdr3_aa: CATSRATSGGAKTQYF
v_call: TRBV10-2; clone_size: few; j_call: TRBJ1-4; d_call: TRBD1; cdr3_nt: TGCGCCAGCAGTGGACAGGGTCATACTAATGAAAAACTGTTTTTT; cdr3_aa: CASSGQGHTNEKLFF
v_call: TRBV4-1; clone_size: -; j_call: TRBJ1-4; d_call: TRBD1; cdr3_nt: TGCGCCAGCAGCCAAGAGGGCCGACAGGGGGGTGAAAAACTGTTTTTT; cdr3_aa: CASSQEGRQGGEKLFF
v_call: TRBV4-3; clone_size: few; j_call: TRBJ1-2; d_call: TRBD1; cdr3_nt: TGCGCCAGCAGCCAAGCCGTCGCAGGGGGGTTCTATGGCTACACCTTC; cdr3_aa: CASSQAVAGGFYGYTF
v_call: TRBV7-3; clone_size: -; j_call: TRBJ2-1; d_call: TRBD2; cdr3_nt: TGTGCCAGCGGCGGGAGCGAAAATGAGCAGTTCTTC; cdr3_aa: CASGGSENEQFF
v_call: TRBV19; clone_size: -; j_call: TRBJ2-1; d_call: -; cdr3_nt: TGTGCCAGTAGTATTTGGGGCGGAAGCTCCTACAATGAGCAGTTCTTC; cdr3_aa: CASSIWGGSSYNEQFF
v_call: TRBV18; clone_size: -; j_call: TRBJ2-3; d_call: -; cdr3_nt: TGTGCCAGCTCACCTGCCCGTAGGGCAGCCACAGATACGCAGTATTTT; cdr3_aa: CASSPARRAATDTQYF
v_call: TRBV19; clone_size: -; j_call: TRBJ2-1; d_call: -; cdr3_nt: TGTGCCAGTAGTATTGGGGGCGGCTCCTACAATGAGCAGTTCTTC; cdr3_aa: CASSIGGGSYNEQFF
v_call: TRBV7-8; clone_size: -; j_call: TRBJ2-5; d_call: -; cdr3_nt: TGTGCCAGCAGCCCCAGCTCGGGCTTAGGTGGGGAGACCCAGTACTTC; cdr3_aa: CASSPSSGLGGETQYF
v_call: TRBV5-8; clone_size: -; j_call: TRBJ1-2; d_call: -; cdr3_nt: TGTGCCAGCAGCTTGCATGGGGCTAACTATGGCTACACCTTC; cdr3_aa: CASSLHGANYGYTF
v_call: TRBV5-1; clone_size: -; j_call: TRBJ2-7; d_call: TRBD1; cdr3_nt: TGCGCCAGCAGCTCAGGGGGCCCGTGGGACGAGCAGTACTTC; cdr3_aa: CASSSGGPWDEQYF
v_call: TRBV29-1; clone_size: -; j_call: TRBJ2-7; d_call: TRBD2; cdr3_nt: TGCAGCGCCGGGACTAGCGCCTACGAGCAGTACTTC; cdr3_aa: CSAGTSAYEQYF
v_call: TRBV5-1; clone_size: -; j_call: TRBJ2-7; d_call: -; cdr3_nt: TGCGCCAGCAGCTCTGACAGCTCCTACGAGCAGTACTTC; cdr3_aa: CASSSDSSYEQYF
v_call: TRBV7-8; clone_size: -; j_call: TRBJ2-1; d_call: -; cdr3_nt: TGTGCCAGCAGCTTATCCCTCAACAATGAGCAGTTCTTC; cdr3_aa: CASSLSLNNEQFF
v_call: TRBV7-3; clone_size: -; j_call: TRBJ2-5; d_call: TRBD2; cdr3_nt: TGTGCCAGCAGCCTGGGACTAGCGGGGGGTTGGGAGACCCAGTACTTC; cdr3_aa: CASSLGLAGGWETQYF
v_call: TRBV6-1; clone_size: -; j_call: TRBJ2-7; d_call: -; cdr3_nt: TGTGCCAGCAGACAGGACAGCCTTGCCTACGAGCAGTACTTC; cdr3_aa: CASRQDSLAYEQYF
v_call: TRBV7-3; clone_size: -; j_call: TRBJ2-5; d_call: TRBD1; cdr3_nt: TGTGCCAGCAGCGCGACAGGGGGCAGCCTGGAGACCCAGTACTTC; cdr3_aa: CASSATGGSLETQYF
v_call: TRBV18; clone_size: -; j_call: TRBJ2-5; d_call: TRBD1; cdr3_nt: TGTGCCAGCTCGCCAGGGACAGGCCTCGGGGAGACCCAGTACTTC; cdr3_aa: CASSPGTGLGETQYF
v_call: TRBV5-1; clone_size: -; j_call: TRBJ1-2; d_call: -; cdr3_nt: TGCGCCAGCAGCCCTTCGGACAGTGGCTACACCTTC; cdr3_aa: CASSPSDSGYTF
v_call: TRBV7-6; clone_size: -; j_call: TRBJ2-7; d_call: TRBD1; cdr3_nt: TGTGCCAGCAGCTTAAAGCCGGACAGGGCCTACGAGCAGTACTTC; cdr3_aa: CASSLKPDRAYEQYF
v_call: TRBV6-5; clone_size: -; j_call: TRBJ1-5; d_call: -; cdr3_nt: TGTGCCAGCAGTCGGACTCATAGCAATCAGCCCCAGCATTTT; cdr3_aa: CASSRTHSNQPQHF
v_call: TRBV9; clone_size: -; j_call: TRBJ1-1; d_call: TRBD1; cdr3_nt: TGTGCCAGCGGTTTACAGGGGAGGGCTGAAGCTTTCTTT; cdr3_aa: CASGLQGRAEAFF
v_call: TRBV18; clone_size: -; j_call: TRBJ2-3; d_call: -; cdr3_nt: TGTGCCAGCTCACAGGGATTCACAGATACGCAGTATTTT; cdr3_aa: CASSQGFTDTQYF
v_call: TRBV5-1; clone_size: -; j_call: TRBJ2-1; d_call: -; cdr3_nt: TGCGCCAGCAGGGAGGGCGGCTCCTACAATGAGCAGTTCTTC; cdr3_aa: CASREGGSYNEQFF
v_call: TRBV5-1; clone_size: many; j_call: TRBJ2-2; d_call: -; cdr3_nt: TGCGCCAGCAGCAAGTCCGGACAGAGCGGGGAGCTGTTTTTT; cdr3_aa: CASSKSGQSGELFF
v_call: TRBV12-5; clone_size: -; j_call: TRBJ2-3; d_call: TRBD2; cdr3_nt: TGTGCTAGTGGTTCCGGGGACTACGGCGCCACAGATACGCAGTATTTT; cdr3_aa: CASGSGDYGATDTQYF
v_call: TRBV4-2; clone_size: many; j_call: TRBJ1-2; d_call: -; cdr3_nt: TGTGCCAGCCGAATTGGGGATGGCTACACCTTC; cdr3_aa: CASRIGDGYTF
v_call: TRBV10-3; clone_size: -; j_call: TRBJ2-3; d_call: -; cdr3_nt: TGTGCCATCAGTGATCGGGAAACAGATACGCAGTATTTT; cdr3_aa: CAISDRETDTQYF
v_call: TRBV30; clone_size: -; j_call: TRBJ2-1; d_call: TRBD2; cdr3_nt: TGTGCCTGGAGTGTCGGGACTAGCGGACTGAATGAGCAGTTCTTC; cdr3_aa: CAWSVGTSGLNEQFF
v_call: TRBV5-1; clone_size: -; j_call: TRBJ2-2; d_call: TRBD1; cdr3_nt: TGCGCCAGCAGCGCCCAAGGGACAGCGAACACCGGGGAGCTGTTTTTT; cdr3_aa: CASSAQGTANTGELFF
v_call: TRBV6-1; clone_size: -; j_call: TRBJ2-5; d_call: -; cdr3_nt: TGTGCCAGCAGTGGAGGTTACCAAGAGACCCAGTACTTC; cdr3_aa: CASSGGYQETQYF
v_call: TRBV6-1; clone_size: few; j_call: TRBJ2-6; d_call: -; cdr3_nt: TGTGCCAGCGATGGGAGCGCTGGGGCCAACGTCCTGACTTTC; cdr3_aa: CASDGSAGANVLTF
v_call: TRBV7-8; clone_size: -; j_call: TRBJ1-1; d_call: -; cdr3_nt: TGTGCCAGCAGCCGTACAGGGCACACTGAAGCTTTCTTT; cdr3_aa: CASSRTGHTEAFF